The 24 T cell receptor beta chains below come from one sample, sequenced in a study of T cell responses to AZD1222 COVID-19 vaccine. The method was immunoSEQ multiplex PCR; TCRdb's version includes in-frame clones alone and lacks a portion of them. This sample has about 100,000 clones, with about 88% found just once. Material: peripheral blood, obtained on day 0 of AZD1222 vaccination. These TCRs come from an adult in good health.

V gene TRBV9 combines with J gene TRBJ2-1, with 14 bases aligning to TRBD2. The J segment lost 6 bases and the V segment lost 4 bases, leaving 6 bases of the junction unmatched. In germline, CDR1 is SGDLS, CDR2 YYNGEE. The CDR3 loop spans 16 amino acids. CDR3 DNA sequence: TGTGCCAGCAGCCAACCGGGACTAGCGGGAGTCAATGAGCAGTTCTTC. Translation: CASSQPGLAGVNEQFF.

The V gene is TRBV2, the J gene TRBJ2-2; D is undetermined. V was shortened by 7 bases and J by 7 bases, with 10 bases between the two germline ends. Germline CDR1 SNHLY, CDR2 FYNNEI. The CDR3 sequence is 12 residues long. For the CDR3, the DNA is TGTGCCAGCATCGACGCGTTCGGGGAGCTGTTTTTT. Encoded protein: CASIDAFGELFF.

The J gene is TRBJ2-7, the V gene TRBV9; 8 bases are a match to TRBD2. The CDR3 loop spans 15 amino acids. V lost 0 bases to trimming and J lost 6 bases; unmatched junction nucleotides: 8. CDR1 and CDR2 from the germline V gene are SGDLS and YYNGEE. For the CDR3, the DNA is TGTGCCAGCAGCGTAGGAGGCGGGGGGATACGCGAGCAGTACTTC. Protein: CASSVGGGGIREQYF.

The chain is built from TRBV10-3 and TRBJ2-2; tentative D call: TRBD2 (6 bases). The CDR3 runs to 14 residues. Trimming took 4 bases from V and 2 from J, leaving 8 bases between them. The germline V gene has CDR1 ENHRY and CDR2 SYGVKD. CDR3 DNA sequence: TGTGCCATCAGTGTCGGGACTAACACCGGGGAGCTGTTTTTT. Residues: CAISVGTNTGELFF.

This chain links TRBV28 with TRBJ2-1; no firm D call. Germline lookup yields CDR1 MDHEN and CDR2 SYDVKM. Deletions cut 10 bases from V and 6 bases from J, with 10 bases between. This CDR3 spans 11 amino acids. The CDR3 here is CATGDRNEQFF. CDR3 nucleotide sequence: TGTGCCACTGGAGATCGCAATGAGCAGTTCTTC.

The chain has TRBV5-4 and TRBJ1-1; D unclear. The CDR3 contains 14 residues. The germline gives CDR1 SGHNT, CDR2 YYREEE (reference sequence). Trimming left V 4 bases short and J 6 bases short, with 16 bases between. This CDR3 is CASSEGPLVPEAFF. Written as DNA, the CDR3 is TGTGCCAGCAGCGAGGGTCCTTTGGTACCTGAAGCTTTCTTT.

The J gene is TRBJ1-2, the V gene TRBV19; D not resolved. CDR3 length: 14 residues. Looked up from germline, CDR1 is LNHDA and CDR2 is SQIVND (reference sequence). With 5 bases removed from V and 0 bases from J, the gap between germline ends came to 10 bases. This CDR3 reads CASSYGFTNYGYTF. CDR3 in DNA: TGTGCCAGTAGTTACGGTTTTACTAACTATGGCTACACCTTC.

This chain links TRBV4-2 with TRBJ1-6; no definite D call. Trimming pared 0 bases from V and 7 bases from J, leaving 10 bases between. This CDR3 is built from 15 residues. The germline gives CDR1 LGHNA, CDR2 YNFKEQ. The DNA for the CDR3 is TGTGCCAGCAGCCAAGATGGGCAGGAGAATTCACCCCTCCACTTT. This gives the protein CASSQDGQENSPLHF.

The J gene is TRBJ2-3, the V gene TRBV28; the D gene is possibly TRBD2 (5 bases). V lost 6 bases and J 2 bases, leaving 15 bases between the germline ends. Germline assignment: CDR1 MDHEN and CDR2 SYDVKM. There are 15 residues in the CDR3. This CDR3 reads CASRLGLPSTDTQYF. The CDR3 DNA reads TGTGCCAGCAGACTCGGACTTCCCTCCACAGATACGCAGTATTTT.

The chain links TRBV28 to TRBJ1-2, with 8 positions matching TRBD1. Germline trimming cut 4 bases from V and 9 bases from J; bases unmatched to any gene: 10. CDR3 size: 14 residues. From germline, CDR1 is MDHEN and CDR2 SYDVKM. CDR3 region: CASSSPNGQGSYTF. The DNA of the CDR3 is TGTGCCAGCAGTTCACCAAATGGACAGGGTAGCTACACCTTC.

The chain has TRBV3-1 (or the pseudogene TRBV3-2) and TRBJ2-3; TRBD2 aligns across 12 bases. With V trimmed by 4 bases and J by 3 bases, 8 bases remained unmatched. There are 17 residues in the CDR3. Germline V lookup: CDR1 LGHDT, CDR2 YNNKEL (reference sequence). CDR3 loop: CASSPLGLAGSTDTQYF. In nucleotides, the CDR3 is TGTGCCAGCAGCCCCCTCGGACTAGCGGGGTCGACAGATACGCAGTATTTT.

This sequence joins TRBV15 and TRBJ1-4; 7 positions agree with TRBD1. Germline CDR1 and CDR2: LNHNV and YYDKDF (reference sequence). The ends lost 0 bases at V and 5 bases at J; junction bases unmatched: 3. The CDR3 totals 15 residues. This CDR3 reads CATSRDLQGNEKLFF. DNA of the CDR3: TGTGCCACCAGCAGAGATCTACAGGGGAATGAAAAACTGTTTTTT.

The rearrangement links TRBV24-1 to TRBJ2-3; 7 bases align to TRBD1. The ends lost 3 bases at V and 1 base at J; junction bases unmatched: 6. CDR3 length: 16 amino acids. Germline V lookup: CDR1 KGHDR, CDR2 SFDVKD. The CDR3 protein is CATSDHDRDGTDTQYF. CDR3 bases: TGTGCCACCAGTGATCATGACAGGGATGGCACAGATACGCAGTATTTT.

The genes are TRBV4-3 and TRBJ2-1, with D perhaps TRBD1 or TRBD2 (5 bases each). The length of the CDR3 is 15 residues. The V gene lost 1 base and the J gene lost 9 bases, with 16 bases spanning the gap. Looked up from germline, CDR1 is LGHNA and CDR2 is YSLEER. CDR3 region: CASSQGGVGTGEQFF. CDR3 bases: TGCGCCAGCAGCCAAGGTGGGGTCGGGACGGGTGAGCAGTTCTTC.

CDR3 residues: CASIPPGSSYEQYF. The CDR3 DNA follows: TGTGCCAGCATACCTCCAGGGTCCTCCTACGAGCAGTACTTC. This chain uses TRBV7-2 with TRBJ2-7; weak D call: TRBD1 (5 bases). With 7 bases removed from V and 0 bases from J, the gap between germline ends came to 13 bases. The CDR3 length is 14 residues. Germline V gene sequence: CDR1 SGHTA, CDR2 FQGNSA.

CDR3 in amino acids: CASSLSGLAGEKNIQYF. The DNA for the CDR3 is TGTGCCAGCAGCTTGTCCGGGCTAGCGGGAGAGAAAAACATTCAGTACTTC. The gene calls are TRBV5-4 and TRBJ2-4; 10 bases are shared with TRBD2. The CDR3 loop spans 17 amino acids. V dropped 1 base and J dropped 4; count of bases not matched to a gene: 8. Per the germline V gene, CDR1 is SGHNT and CDR2 is YYREEE (reference sequence).

The chain carries TRBV4-3 and TRBJ2-3; D may be TRBD2 (5 bases). V was clipped by 4 bases and J by 1 base, with 15 bases between them. CDR1 is LGHNA and CDR2 is YSLEER in the germline V gene. The CDR3 is 16 residues long. For the CDR3, the DNA is TGCGCCAGCAGCCGGGCAGAGGGTCGCGGCACAGATACGCAGTATTTT. This sequence encodes CASSRAEGRGTDTQYF.

V is TRBV5-1 and J is TRBJ2-1; tentative D call: TRBD1 (5 bases). The CDR3 has 17 residues. In germline, CDR1 is SGHRS, CDR2 YFSETQ. The ends were cut back, 1 base at V and 3 bases at J, with 17 bases in the middle. In DNA form, the CDR3 reads TGCGCCAGCAGCTTGTACCAAGGTCAGGGCGTCTACAATGAGCAGTTCTTC. It encodes CASSLYQGQGVYNEQFF. Based on the CDR3 plus reference TRBV5-1 and TRBJ2-1, the full variable domain is KAGVTQTPRYLIKTRGQQVTLSCSPISGHRSVSWYQQTPGQGLQFLFEYFSETQRNKGNFPGRFSGRQFSNSRSEMNVSTLELGDSALYLCASSLYQGQGVYNEQFFGPGTRLTVL.

The chain is built from TRBV28 and TRBJ2-2, with TRBD2 matching over 8 bases. The ends lost 6 bases at V and 0 bases at J; junction bases unmatched: 6. CDR3 size: 16 residues. Germline-derived CDR1 and CDR2 are MDHEN and SYDVKM. CDR3 bases: TGTGCCAGCAGACCGGGGGGGGATCCGAACACCGGGGAGCTGTTTTTT. Protein: CASRPGGDPNTGELFF.

V is TRBV5-8 and J is TRBJ1-6, with D perhaps matching TRBD1 (6 bases). The CDR3 runs to 16 residues. Trimming took off 0 bases at V and 9 bases at J, with 16 bases between the two ends. CDR1 SGHTS and CDR2 YDEGEE come from the germline V gene. In DNA, the CDR3 is TGTGCCAGCAGCTTGGCCGGGGGGCTCCCTATTTCACCCCTCCACTTT. Residues: CASSLAGGLPISPLHF.

The chain carries TRBV19 and TRBJ2-5; no clear D. Germline V lookup: CDR1 LNHDA, CDR2 SQIVND (reference sequence). The CDR3 has 15 residues. With 7 bases removed from V and 3 bases from J, the gap between germline ends came to 18 bases. The chain's CDR3 is CASKGSPSPEETQYF. In DNA form, the CDR3 reads TGTGCCAGTAAAGGGTCGCCGTCCCCCGAAGAGACCCAGTACTTC.

This sequence joins TRBV6-5 and TRBJ1-1; 8 nucleotides match TRBD1. The V gene end was trimmed by 2 bases and the J gene end by 7 bases; junction bases not matched to a gene: 3. Germline CDR1 MNHEY, CDR2 SVGAGI. This CDR3 comprises 13 residues. The CDR3 here is CASSYGDRGEAFF. The CDR3 DNA follows: TGTGCCAGCAGTTACGGAGACAGGGGTGAAGCTTTCTTT.

This sequence joins TRBV5-1 and TRBJ2-7; a possible D gene is TRBD2 (5 bases). V was pared by 4 bases and J by 7 bases, with 18 bases between. Germline CDR1 SGHRS, CDR2 YFSETQ. The length of the CDR3 is 14 residues. The CDR3 region has the DNA TGCGCCAGCAGCCCCCGTGGTAGCGAGATGGAGCAGTACTTC. Amino acid sequence: CASSPRGSEMEQYF.

V is TRBV19 and J is TRBJ1-5; D possibly corresponds to TRBD1 (5 bases). This CDR3 region has 14 residues. CDR1 is LNHDA, CDR2 SQIVND, per germline (reference sequence). V dropped 8 bases and J dropped 4 bases, with 15 bases sitting between them. The chain's CDR3 is CASAPDSTNQPQHF. The CDR3 region has the DNA TGTGCCAGTGCTCCCGACAGTACAAATCAGCCCCAGCATTTT.